This TCR beta chain is drawn from a study of response to subunit inactivated influenza vaccine. CDR1 and CDR2 (germline): DFQATT, SNEGSKA (reference sequence). This CDR3 spans 15 amino acids. J gave up 4 bases and V 1 base, and 4 bases lay outside the gene matches. TCRdb redid the calling of the RT-PCR reads with MiXCR, one entry per CDR3 protein. The sample holds around 850,000 distinct CDR3 sequences, 18% seen once. This clonotype has at least ten counts. The sample was PBMCs from blood, taken approximately 5 days after vaccination. The TCR originated in a man between 50 and 59 years old who received an inactivated influenza vaccine. This chain links TRBV20-1 with TRBJ2-3, with 11 bases identical to TRBD2. The CDR3 bases are TGCAGTGCTAGAGCAAGTAGCGGGAGGGCAGATACGCAGTATTTT. This gives the protein CSARASSGRADTQYF.